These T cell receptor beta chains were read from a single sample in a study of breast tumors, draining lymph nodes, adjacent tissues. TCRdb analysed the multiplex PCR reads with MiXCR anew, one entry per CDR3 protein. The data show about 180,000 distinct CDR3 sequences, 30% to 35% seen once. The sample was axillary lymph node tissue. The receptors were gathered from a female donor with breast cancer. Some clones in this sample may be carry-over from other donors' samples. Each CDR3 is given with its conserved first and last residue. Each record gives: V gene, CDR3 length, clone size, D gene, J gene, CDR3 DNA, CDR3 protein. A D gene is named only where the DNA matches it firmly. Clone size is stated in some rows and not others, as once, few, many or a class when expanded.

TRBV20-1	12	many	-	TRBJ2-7	TGCAGTGCCAGCACAGGGTCCTACGAGCAGTACTTC	CSASTGSYEQYF
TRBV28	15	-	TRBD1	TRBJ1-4	TGTGCCAGCGTCACAGGGGGCGCTTCGAATGAAAAACTGTTTTTT	CASVTGGASNEKLFF
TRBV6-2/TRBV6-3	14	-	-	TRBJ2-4	TGTGCCAGCAGCTCCCGATCTGCCAAAAACATTCAGTACTTC	CASSSRSAKNIQYF
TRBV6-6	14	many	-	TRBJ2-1	TGTGCCAGCACTCTCACGGGGAGGAACAATGAGCAGTTCTTC	CASTLTGRNNEQFF
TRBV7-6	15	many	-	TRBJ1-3	TGTGCCAGCAGCCTAGTCACAGGCTCTGGAAACACCATATATTTT	CASSLVTGSGNTIYF
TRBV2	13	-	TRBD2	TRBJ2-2	TGTGCCAGCAGCCTTACTAGCGGGGGGGAGCTGTTTTTT	CASSLTSGGELFF
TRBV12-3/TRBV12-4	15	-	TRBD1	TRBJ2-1	TGTGCCAGCAGCCCAGGGACAGGGCGATTCAATGAGCAGTTCTTC	CASSPGTGRFNEQFF
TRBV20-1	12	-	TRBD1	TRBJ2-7	TGCAGTGCTAATACAGGGGCCTACGAGCAGTACTTC	CSANTGAYEQYF
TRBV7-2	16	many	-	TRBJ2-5	TGTGCCAGCAGCTACGGGCCTTCGGGTTACCAAGAGACCCAGTACTTC	CASSYGPSGYQETQYF
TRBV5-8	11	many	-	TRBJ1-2	TGTGCCGGACTAGACAGCTATGGCTACACCTTC	CAGLDSYGYTF
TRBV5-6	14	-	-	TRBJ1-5	TGTGCCAGCAGCCGAGCGGGGAGCAATCAGCCCCAGCATTTT	CASSRAGSNQPQHF
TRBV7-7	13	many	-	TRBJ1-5	TGTGCTAGCAGCTTGGGTGCTAATCAGCCCCAGCATTTT	CASSLGANQPQHF
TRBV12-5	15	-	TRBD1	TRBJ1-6	TGTGCTAGCGGGACAGACTATGGCTTTAATTCACCCCTCCACTTT	CASGTDYGFNSPLHF
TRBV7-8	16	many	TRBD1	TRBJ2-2	TGTGCCAGCAGCCGCGCGGGACAGGGGTACACCGGGGAGCTGTTTTTT	CASSRAGQGYTGELFF
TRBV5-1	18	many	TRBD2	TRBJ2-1	TGCGCCAGCGGACTAGGACTAGCGGGAGGGAGGTCCTACAATGAGCAGTTCTTC	CASGLGLAGGRSYNEQFF
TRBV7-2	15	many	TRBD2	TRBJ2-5	TGTGCCAGCAGCTTAGGGGGGGGAGCAGCAGAGACCCAGTACTTC	CASSLGGGAAETQYF
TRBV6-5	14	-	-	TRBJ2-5	TGTGCCAGCAGTTACTTAGGTGGTGTGGAGACCCAGTACTTC	CASSYLGGVETQYF
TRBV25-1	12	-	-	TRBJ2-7	TGTGCCAGAGGGGACACGGCCTACGAGCAGTACTTC	CARGDTAYEQYF
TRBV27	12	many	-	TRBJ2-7	TGTGCCAGCAGCATTTCGGGGCTCGAGCAGTACTTC	CASSISGLEQYF
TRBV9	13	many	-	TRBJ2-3	TGTGCCAGCAGCGCGCCAAGTATAGATACGCAGTATTTT	CASSAPSIDTQYF
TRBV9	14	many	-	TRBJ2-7	TGTGCCAGCAGCCCCCGGACAGCAAGCCACGAGCAGTACTTC	CASSPRTASHEQYF
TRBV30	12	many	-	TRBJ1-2	TGTGCCTGGAGTGTGGGCGACTATGGCTACACCTTC	CAWSVGDYGYTF
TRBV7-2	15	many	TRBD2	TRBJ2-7	TGTGCCAGCAGCCCCGGGAGCGGGAGTGGCCACGAGCAGTACTTC	CASSPGSGSGHEQYF
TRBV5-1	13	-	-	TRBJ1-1	TGCGCCAGCAGCGGGGGGGGGCGGCCTGAAGCTTTCTTT	CASSGGGRPEAFF
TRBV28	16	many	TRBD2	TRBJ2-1	TGTGCCAGCAGTTACGACAGCGGGAGCTCCTACAATGAGCAGTTCTTC	CASSYDSGSSYNEQFF
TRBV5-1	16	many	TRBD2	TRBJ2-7	TGCGCCAGCAGCTTGGGGAGCGGGGCGAACTCCTACGAGCAGTACTTC	CASSLGSGANSYEQYF
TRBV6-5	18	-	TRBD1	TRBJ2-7	TGTGCCAGCAGTCCCCCGGGACAGGGGATTCCCTACGCCTACGAGCAGTACTTC	CASSPPGQGIPYAYEQYF
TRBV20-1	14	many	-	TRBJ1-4	TGCAGTGCTAGGGGAGGGTCCAGTAATGAAAAACTGTTTTTT	CSARGGSSNEKLFF
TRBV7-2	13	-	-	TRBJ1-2	TGTGCCAGCAGCTTCGACGGAACGATAGGCTACACCTTC	CASSFDGTIGYTF
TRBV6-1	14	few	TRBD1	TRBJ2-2	TGTGCCAGCAGTCACAGGGGGTTCACCGGGGAGCTGTTTTTT	CASSHRGFTGELFF
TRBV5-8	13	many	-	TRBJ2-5	TGTGCCAGCAGCAAGACACCAGTAGAGACCCAGTACTTC	CASSKTPVETQYF
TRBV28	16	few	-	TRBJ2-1	TGTGCCAGCAGTTTATCTTCCTCGGTCTCCTACAATGAGCAGTTCTTC	CASSLSSSVSYNEQFF
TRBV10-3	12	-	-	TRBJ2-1	TGTGCCATCCGTGAGTCGACGGATGAGCAGTTCTTC	CAIRESTDEQFF
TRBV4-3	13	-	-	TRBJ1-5	TGCGCCAGCAGCCAAGTCCCGGCCCATCTCCAGCATTTT	CASSQVPAHLQHF
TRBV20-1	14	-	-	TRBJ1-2	TGCAGTGCTAGAGATGGACGGGGGGACTATGGCTACACCTTC	CSARDGRGDYGYTF
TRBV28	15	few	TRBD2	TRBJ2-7	TGTGCCAGCAGCCCCCTCCTAGCGGGACGCTACGAGCAGTACTTC	CASSPLLAGRYEQYF
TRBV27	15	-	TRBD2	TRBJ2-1	TGTGCCAGCAGTTTAATTCCTAGCGGGACAAATGAGCAGTTCTTC	CASSLIPSGTNEQFF
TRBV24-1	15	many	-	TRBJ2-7	TGTGCCACCAGTGACCCCAGGTCACGCCTCCGGGAGCAGTACTTC	CATSDPRSRLREQYF
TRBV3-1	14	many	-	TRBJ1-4	TGTGCCAGCAGCCCTTTCTTGGCCGACTCTAAACTGTTTTTT	CASSPFLADSKLFF
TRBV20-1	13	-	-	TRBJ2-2	TGCAGTGCTAGCGTGGTCCACACCGGGGAGCTGTTTTTT	CSASVVHTGELFF
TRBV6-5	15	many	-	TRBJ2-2	TGTGCCAGCAAGGCAGGATCGCAAATCACCGGGGAGCTGTTTTTT	CASKAGSQITGELFF
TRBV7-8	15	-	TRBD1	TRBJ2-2	TGTGCCAGCAGACCCGGGACAGGGTGGACCGGGGAGCTGTTTTTT	CASRPGTGWTGELFF
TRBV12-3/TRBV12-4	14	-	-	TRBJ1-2	TGTGCCAGCAGTTTATCCTCTTTAGGGGATGGCTACACCTTC	CASSLSSLGDGYTF
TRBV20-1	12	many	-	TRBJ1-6	TGCAGTGCTAGAGCACCCGATTCACCCCTCCACTTT	CSARAPDSPLHF
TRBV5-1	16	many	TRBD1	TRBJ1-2	TGCGCCAGCAGGCACGACCCGGGACAGGTTCACTATGGCTACACCTTC	CASRHDPGQVHYGYTF
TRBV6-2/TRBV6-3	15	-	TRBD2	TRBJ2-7	TGTGCCAGCAGTTACTCGACTAGCGGTAACTACGAGCAGTACTTC	CASSYSTSGNYEQYF
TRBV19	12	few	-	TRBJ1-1	TGTGCCAGTAATGGGGGTGGCACTGAAGCTTTCTTT	CASNGGGTEAFF
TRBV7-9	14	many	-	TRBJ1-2	TGTGCCAGCAGCTTAGCGGGACAAGTCTATGGCTACACCTTC	CASSLAGQVYGYTF
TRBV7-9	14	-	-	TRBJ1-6	TGTGCCACGGGACTAGCGGGGGCGAGGTCACCCCTCCACTTT	CATGLAGARSPLHF
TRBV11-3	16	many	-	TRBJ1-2	TGTGCCAGCAGCTTAGAACGGGTCAGGGGAGGCTATGGCTACACCTTC	CASSLERVRGGYGYTF
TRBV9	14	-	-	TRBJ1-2	TGTGCCAGCAGCCCACGACTAGGGGGTTTCGGCTACACCTTC	CASSPRLGGFGYTF
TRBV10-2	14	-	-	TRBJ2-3	TGCGCCTCTTCACCACAGGGTCGCACAGATACGCAGTATTTT	CASSPQGRTDTQYF
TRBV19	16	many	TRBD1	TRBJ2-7	TGTGCCAGTAGTATGGGAAAGCGAAGGGGGCCCTACGAGCAGTACTTC	CASSMGKRRGPYEQYF